Listed here is a single T cell receptor (beta chain). This clonotype was detected only once. No cognate antigen has been identified for it. No clone much larger than this one lies a single base away; base qualities are absent. One read alone lends weak support. This sample was taken from a study of T cell repertoires in cytomegalovirus infection (dated 2019 in TCRdb). Study-level background: Because public TCR beta signatures pointed to carriage of CMV infection together with the matching HLA type, the HLA type of each donor mattered for the analysis.

The paper's findings and limits, for the study overall: In both this cohort and an independent cohort of several hundred donors, the cumulative frequency of public TCR beta family members distinguished carriers of CMV infection plus the relevant HLA type. The ex vivo response was dominated by HLA-C-restricted CMV-specific TCR beta clonotypes, which also provided the single most frequent clonotype in two of eight donors.

The reads were generated on an Illumina HiSeq 1500. TCRdb passed the public sequencing reads through fastp at Q25 and MiXCR, retaining productive beta sequences. All rows with the same CDR3 protein become a single entry with the most common DNA and genes. The sample table contains some 220,000 distinct CDR3 sequences; only one count was recorded for roughly an eighth of them. The ten largest clones add up to 1.5% to 2% of the sample. Here V drops 3 bases and J drops 5 bases, and the junction holds 2 bases not matched to any gene. Measured from the cysteine to the phenylalanine, the CDR3 is 13 residues long. CDR3 DNA is the only sequence kept; it has 39 bases, read in frame from the first base.

The TCR was taken from a human donor in good health (CMV status not recorded). Some clones in this sample may be carry-over from other donors' samples. Sequenced sample: PBMCs. In this chain, TRBV12-3 or TRBV12-4 is recombined with TRBJ2-7; 9 central nucleotides agree with TRBD1. The DNA reads as follows: TGTGCCAGCAGTTTTGGGACAGGGCACGAGCAGTACTTC. Its protein product is CASSFGTGHEQYF.